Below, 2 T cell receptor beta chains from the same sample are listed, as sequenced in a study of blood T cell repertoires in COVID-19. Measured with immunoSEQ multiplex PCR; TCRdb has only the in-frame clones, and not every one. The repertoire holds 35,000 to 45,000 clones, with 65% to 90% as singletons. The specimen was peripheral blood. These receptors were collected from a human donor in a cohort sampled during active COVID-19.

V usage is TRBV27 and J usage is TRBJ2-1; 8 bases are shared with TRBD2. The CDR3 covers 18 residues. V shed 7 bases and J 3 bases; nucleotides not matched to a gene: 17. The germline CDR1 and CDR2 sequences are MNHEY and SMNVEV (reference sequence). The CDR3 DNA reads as TGTGCCAGCAACCCGGGGGCTAGCGGGCGCCGTATCTACAATGAGCAGTTCTTC. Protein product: CASNPGASGRRIYNEQFF.

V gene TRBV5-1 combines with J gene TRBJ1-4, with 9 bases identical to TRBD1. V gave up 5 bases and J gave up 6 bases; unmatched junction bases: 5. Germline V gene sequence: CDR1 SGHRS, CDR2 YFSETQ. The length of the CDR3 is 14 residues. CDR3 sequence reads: CASSPGQGYEKLFF. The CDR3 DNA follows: TGCGCCAGCAGTCCGGGACAGGGTTATGAAAAACTGTTTTTT.